The source of this TCR beta chain is a study of shared clonotypes between healthy human individuals. Looking at the study overall: The study drew on two women and a few men aged 18 to 49 as donors.

General study points: The authors sampled blood alone, and tissue repertoires likely differ.

Worth noting for this clone: The antigen is not known.

The trim removed 7 bases at V and 2 bases at J, leaving 11 bases unmatched. Per the germline V gene, CDR1 is LNHDA and CDR2 is SQIVND (reference sequence). The CDR3 runs to 16 residues. Clones were read by immunoSEQ multiplex PCR, and TCRdb kept only the in-frame ones, dropping some. The table includes 95,000 to 120,000 clones, about 71% detected once. Sequencing was done on a sample of memory CD8+ T cells sorted from blood. Subset of the sample: CD45RO+ cells pooled with CCR7-negative TemRA cells. The sequence derives from a woman aged 25 to 39 in good health. V usage is TRBV19 and J usage is TRBJ1-5, with TRBD1 matching 7 bases. CDR3 sequence reads: CASNAQGGKGNQPQHF. Here the CDR3 DNA reads TGTGCCAGTAACGCTCAGGGGGGAAAGGGCAATCAGCCCCAGCATTTT.